This T cell receptor (beta chain) was sequenced for a study of neurological immune-mediated disorders. Study-wide results and limits: Patients with HTLV-1-associated myelopathy showed the most TCR clonal expansion. Those with multiple sclerosis showed the least, falling below healthy controls. The study phylogenetically grouped the repertoires of 18 of 34 multiple sclerosis patients into one related-CDR3 cluster, a possible signature.

Template-switch 5'RACE cDNA synthesis added a 10-nucleotide unique molecular identifier. TCRdb passed the 5' RACE reads through MiXCR, listing each CDR3 protein once. The sample has 69,000 or so distinct CDR3 sequences, about 5% seen once. Unsorted libraries were prepared from 2 million PBMCs held at -80 C. CDR3 length: 15 residues. V dropped 2 bases and J dropped 0; count of bases not matched to a gene: 1. Germline values: CDR1 SGHAT, CDR2 FQNNGV. About this clonotype itself: No antigen is known for it.

This TCR derives from a woman aged 70-85 years with multiple sclerosis. The chain uses TRBV11-2 and TRBJ2-1; 7 bases fit TRBD1. The sequenced material came from PBMCs. The CDR3 nucleotides read TGTGCCAGCAGCTTAACAGGGGTCTCCTACAATGAGCAGTTCTTC. Its protein is CASSLTGVSYNEQFF.